This T cell receptor beta chain was captured in a study of cytotoxic CD8 clonotypes in ibrutinib-treated CLL. About the research overall: Responses: about 25 partial, 2 complete; after median around 68 months, around 15 stayed remitted, approximately twelve progressed.

The CDR3 has 14 amino acids. Trimming took 5 bases from V and 3 from J, leaving 14 bases between them. Per germline, CDR1 SEHNR and CDR2 FQNEAQ (reference sequence). Measured with immunoSEQ multiplex PCR; TCRdb has only the in-frame clones, and not every one. The data contain about 140,000 clones, 91% of them seen just once; the ten biggest clones take up about 10%. The receptor was isolated from a human donor with chronic lymphocytic leukemia. Material: PBMCs, obtained after 12 months of ibrutinib treatment. The chain links TRBV7-9 to TRBJ2-7, with a tentative D call TRBD2 (6 bases). CDR3 region: CASSLRDSYYEQYF. The CDR3 coding sequence is TGTGCCAGCAGCCTACGGGACTCCTACTACGAGCAGTACTTC.